The entry below gives a single TCR beta chain sequence along with its context. Its specificity is not known. These data are taken from a study of T cell repertoires in cytomegalovirus infection. Study context: Public signatures in TCR beta pointed to CMV infection and matching HLA type.

One entry per CDR3 protein, called by TCRdb with MiXCR from the reads. The table shows 300,000 or so distinct CDR3 sequences, with over 20% occurring only once. Study-level points and caveats: Cumulative frequency (of public TCR beta family members) identified carriers of CMV plus the relevant HLA. Dominant in the ex vivo response were TCR beta clonotypes restricted by HLA-C and specific for CMV.

Germline V gives CDR1 SGHTS, CDR2 YDEGEE. The CDR3 runs to 12 residues. The V gene end was trimmed by 5 bases and the J gene end by 14 bases; junction bases not matched to a gene: 7. This sequence joins TRBV5-8 and TRBJ1-6; 7 nucleotides line up with TRBD1. This sequence originates from a human donor in good health (CMV status not recorded). Some clones in this sample may be carry-over from other donors' samples. Source material: PBMCs. Here the CDR3 DNA reads TGTGCCAGCAGGCCGGACAGGAAGGCCCTCCACTTT. This codes for CASRPDRKALHF.